This T cell receptor beta chain came from a study of T cells after posttransplantation cyclophosphamide. General study findings and limits: TRB clonality was highly associated with recipient CMV seropositivity and reactivation.

In regard to this clone: Its target is unknown.

Treatment was busulfan-fludarabine conditioning, a marrow graft, and cyclophosphamide on days +3 and +4. This table comes from immunoSEQ multiplex PCR, and its TCRdb copy is limited to in-frame clones, with some not included. The table includes 10,000 to 13,000 clones, 86% detected once. The length of the CDR3 is 15 residues. Trimming cost V 4 bases and J 9 bases; bases outside gene matches: 7. The V gene's germline CDR1 is SGHRS and CDR2 YFSETQ. The specimen was CD4+ T cells sorted from PBMCs, collected after allogeneic stem cell transplant with posttransplant cyclophosphamide. The receptor was isolated from a young adult male patient who received an allogeneic stem cell transplant from a related donor, was CMV-positive, and had acute GVHD only. T cells may partly derive from the graft donor. The chain couples TRBV5-1 to TRBJ2-1, with 13 bases lining up with TRBD2. The CDR3 sequence is CASSLTTSGGSEQFF. The CDR3 bases are TGCGCCAGCAGCCTTACGACTAGCGGGGGGTCTGAGCAGTTCTTC. Drawing the rest from reference TRBV5-1 and TRBJ2-1, the complete variable domain is KAGVTQTPRYLIKTRGQQVTLSCSPISGHRSVSWYQQTPGQGLQFLFEYFSETQRNKGNFPGRFSGRQFSNSRSEMNVSTLELGDSALYLCASSLTTSGGSEQFFGPGTRLTVL.